This T cell receptor (beta chain) is drawn from a study of blood T cells in healthy people across ages. Looking at the study overall: About one barcoded beta molecule per two T cells was captured by template switching.

Then a second PCR, running about 7 to 11 cycles, was carried out with a sample-barcoded 5' primer and a J-beta primer mix. Each CDR3 protein gets one entry after TCRdb re-called the 5' RACE reads with MiXCR. This sample has 1 million or so distinct CDR3 sequences, with under 55% found just once. General observations from the study: Both higher diversity and more naive CD4+ cells marked long-lived donors when set against aged donors. In older individuals, TCR beta diversity per million T cells was lower, falling roughly linearly with age.

Germline lookup yields CDR1 ENHRY and CDR2 SYGVKD. The CDR3 contains 13 residues. This clonotype was picked up a small number of times. Its target is unknown. At least 5 micrograms of total RNA were extracted per sample. This TCR was sampled from a woman aged 60-75 years in good health. Specimen: blood. The chain carries TRBV10-3 and TRBJ2-7; 8 nucleotides line up with TRBD1. The end of the DNA aligns better with TRBJ2-5, so the J call may be wrong. The CDR3 loop is CAIGAGGWETQYF. The CDR3 nucleotides read TGTGCCATCGGAGCAGGGGGCTGGGAGACCCAGTACTTC.